Presented here are 24 T cell receptor beta chains from one specimen sequenced in a study of cytomegalovirus exposure and HLA in healthy donors. PCR amplification relied on 60 Vbeta primers (plus 13 Jbeta primers). Only in-frame clones appear in the TCRdb table, and some are missing; sequencing was by immunoSEQ multiplex PCR. The table records 100,000 to 120,000 clones, more than 60% of them present only once. The sequencing input was PBMCs. All receptors come from a man younger than 40 in good health and CMV-seronegative.

The rearrangement joins TRBV25-1 to TRBJ2-1, with TRBD1 as a possible D gene (6 bases). Trimming removed 4 bases at V and 11 bases at J, with 15 bases between. The length of the CDR3 is 13 residues. From germline, CDR1 is MGHDK and CDR2 SYGVNS. The CDR3 DNA follows: TGTGCCAGCAGTGGGACAGCGTTTAATAAGCAGTTCTTC. It translates to CASSGTAFNKQFF.

The chain uses TRBV7-6 and TRBJ2-5; 14 bases agree with TRBD2. V shed 5 bases, J shed 4 bases, and the junction held 3 bases outside the gene matches. CDR1 and CDR2 from the germline V gene are SGHVS and FNYEAQ. This CDR3 has 15 residues. The CDR3 nucleotides are TGTGCCAGCAGCCGACTAGCGGGGGGGGCAGAGACCCAGTACTTC. Its translation: CASSRLAGGAETQYF.

This chain joins TRBV4-3 and TRBJ2-1, with a weak D call TRBD2 (5 bases). The ends were cut back, 0 bases at V and 1 base at J, with 7 bases in the middle. Germline lookup yields CDR1 LGHNA and CDR2 YSLEER. This CDR3 spans 15 amino acids. CDR3 nucleotide sequence: TGCGCCAGCAGCCAAGACCGGGAATCCTACAATGAGCAGTTCTTC. Protein product: CASSQDRESYNEQFF.

The chain joins TRBV7-6 to TRBJ1-5; D is unclear. The germline V gene encodes CDR1 SGHVS and CDR2 FNYEAQ. The CDR3 is 18 residues long. Trimming pared 0 bases from V and 0 bases from J, leaving 15 bases between. The chain's CDR3 is CASSLAPPGLYSNQPQHF. CDR3 coding DNA: TGTGCCAGCAGCTTAGCGCCACCCGGACTTTATAGCAATCAGCCCCAGCATTTT.

The gene calls are TRBV4-3 and TRBJ1-1, with D possibly TRBD1 on 5 matching bases. The CDR3 contains 14 residues. V gave up 3 bases and J gave up 1 base, with 9 bases separating them. From germline, CDR1 is LGHNA and CDR2 YSLEER. The CDR3 bases are TGCGCCAGCAGCCACCTCGGACAGAACACTGAAGCTTTCTTT. Translation gives CASSHLGQNTEAFF.

The genes are TRBV7-8 and TRBJ2-7; D may be TRBD1 (5 bases). Germline-derived CDR1 and CDR2 are SGHVS and FQNEAQ. The CDR3 covers 12 residues. Trimming removed 1 base at V and 6 bases at J, with 7 bases between. The DNA for the CDR3 is TGTGCCAGCAGCTTAGTAACAGGCGAGCAGTACTTC. Translated: CASSLVTGEQYF.

With respect to this clone: An end of the junction does not agree with germline; a read error may underlie this. V is TRBV15 and J is TRBJ2-7; 8 bases line up with TRBD1. CDR3 size: 14 residues. Germline V lookup: CDR1 LNHNV, CDR2 YYDKDF (reference sequence). The chain's CDR3 is CATSRDRGYYEQYF. The CDR3 nucleotides read TGTGCCACCAGCCGAGACAGGGGTTACTACGAGCAGTACTTC.

This rearrangement joins TRBV5-1 to TRBJ2-3, with 8 bases aligning to TRBD1. The CDR3 length is 16 residues. The V gene end was trimmed by 0 bases and the J gene end by 6 bases; junction bases not matched to a gene: 9. Germline loops: CDR1 SGHRS, CDR2 YFSETQ. CDR3 nucleotide sequence: TGCGCCAGCAGCTTGGAGGACAGGGTAATGATGGATACGCAGTATTTT. It translates to CASSLEDRVMMDTQYF.

The CDR3 sequence: CASSRGQDSSYEQYF. Here the CDR3 DNA reads TGTGCCAGCAGTCGCGGACAGGATAGCTCCTACGAGCAGTACTTC. The chain links TRBV6-5 to TRBJ2-7, with 7 bases fitting TRBD1. Germline lookup yields CDR1 MNHEY and CDR2 SVGAGI. CDR3 length equals 15 residues. V trimming: 5 bases; J trimming: 0 bases; junction bases outside the gene matches: 7.

This chain links TRBV30 with TRBJ1-6; D remains unclear. The CDR3 runs 15 residues. Trimming removed 0 bases from V and 7 bases from J, with 13 bases in between. Per the germline V gene, CDR1 is GTSNPN and CDR2 is SVGIG (reference sequence). In DNA, the CDR3 is TGTGCCTGGAGTGTAGCAAGAGGAAGGAATTCACCCCTCCACTTT. Its protein product is CAWSVARGRNSPLHF. The variable domain in full, with the rest retrieved from reference TRBV30 and TRBJ1-6, is SQTIHQWPATLVQPVGSPLSLECTVEGTSNPNLYWYRQAAGRGLQLLFYSVGIGQISSEVPQNLSASRPQDRQFILSSKKLLLSDSGFYLCAWSVARGRNSPLHFGNGTRLTVT.

This clone has just a few counts. This chain joins TRBV5-6 and TRBJ1-2; D remains unclear. Trimming pared 4 bases from V and 5 bases from J, leaving 9 bases between. The CDR3 has 12 residues. CDR1 is SGHDT, CDR2 YYEEEE, per germline. CDR3 in DNA: TGTGCCAGCAGCAGTCTGGCATATGGCTACACCTTC. It yields the protein CASSSLAYGYTF.

A single count supports this clone. This rearrangement joins TRBV19 to TRBJ1-2, with TRBD1 identical over 11 bases. The germline gives CDR1 LNHDA, CDR2 SQIVND (reference sequence). This CDR3 has 16 residues. The trim removed 5 bases at V and 2 bases at J, leaving 7 bases unmatched. The CDR3 here is CASSYAGTGGNYGYTF. The CDR3 DNA reads TGTGCCAGTAGTTACGCCGGGACAGGGGGGAACTATGGCTACACCTTC. The full variable domain, rest sourced from reference TRBV19 and TRBJ1-2, is DGGITQSPKYLFRKEGQNVTLSCEQNLNHDAMYWYRQDPGQGLRLIYYSQIVNDFQKGDIAEGYSVSREKKESFPLTVTSAQKNPTAFYLCASSYAGTGGNYGYTFGSGTRLTVV.

Here the CDR3 reads CASSLSQGTNEKLFF. CDR3 nucleotide sequence: TGTGCCAGCAGTCTAAGCCAGGGAACTAATGAAAAACTGTTTTTT. The V call is TRBV11-3, the J call TRBJ1-4, with a tentative D call TRBD1 (5 bases). The CDR3 is made up of 15 amino acids. V was trimmed by 6 bases and J by 1 base, leaving 12 bases between them. Germline assignment: CDR1 SGHNT and CDR2 YENEEA.

This chain joins TRBV4-1 and TRBJ2-1; 7 positions agree with TRBD2. V dropped 3 bases and J dropped 8; count of bases not matched to a gene: 7. The CDR3 spans 14 residues. The germline gives CDR1 MGHRA, CDR2 YSYEKL. The CDR3 protein is CASSQGSGSHEQFF. The CDR3 bases are TGCGCCAGCAGCCAGGGTAGCGGGTCGCATGAGCAGTTCTTC.

The chain recombines TRBV6-5 with TRBJ2-7; TRBD2 is a possible D gene (5 bases). There are 13 residues in the CDR3. V gave up 4 bases and J gave up 2 bases, with 9 bases separating them. The germline V gene has CDR1 MNHEY and CDR2 SVGAGI. DNA for the CDR3: TGTGCCAGCAGTTGGACGGAGGCCTACGAGCAGTACTTC. Protein product: CASSWTEAYEQYF.

V usage is TRBV5-1 and J usage is TRBJ1-5; perhaps TRBD1 as D (6 bases). V was cut by 4 bases and J by 4 bases, with 12 bases left in between. Germline V gives CDR1 SGHRS, CDR2 YFSETQ. This CDR3 has 14 residues. CDR3 DNA sequence: TGCGCCAGCAGCCCCGGACAGCCTAATCAGCCCCAGCATTTT. Translated: CASSPGQPNQPQHF.

V and J are TRBV6-5 and TRBJ2-4; possible D gene TRBD1, 5 bases. CDR3 length: 16 residues. CDR1 is MNHEY and CDR2 is SVGAGI in the germline V gene. V was pared by 4 bases and J by 7 bases, with 20 bases between. This CDR3 is CASSWGGAGKGNIQYF. The DNA of the CDR3 is TGTGCCAGCAGTTGGGGTGGTGCAGGGAAGGGGAACATTCAGTACTTC.

The V and J genes are TRBV28 and TRBJ1-5, with TRBD1 matching 7 bases. CDR1 and CDR2 (germline): MDHEN, SYDVKM. V dropped 5 bases and J dropped 3; count of bases not matched to a gene: 4. The CDR3 length is 14 residues. The CDR3 DNA sequence: TGTGCCAGCAGTGAGGGACAGAACAATCAGCCCCAGCATTTT. Translation: CASSEGQNNQPQHF.

There are a few counts of this clone. J is TRBJ2-1 and V is TRBV28, with unresolved D. V was clipped by 2 bases and J by 7 bases, with 9 bases between them. This CDR3 is built from 13 residues. Germline V CDR1 and CDR2: MDHEN, SYDVKM. CDR3 DNA sequence: TGTGCCAGCAGTTTAGTTCAGCGAAATGAGCAGTTCTTC. It specifies CASSLVQRNEQFF.

This clone was detected a few times. The genes are TRBV28 and TRBJ1-1; D unclear. V was clipped by 5 bases and J by 5 bases, with 12 bases between them. The length of the CDR3 is 13 residues. Germline values: CDR1 MDHEN, CDR2 SYDVKM. CDR3 amino acids: CASSPTPRTEAFF. CDR3 bases: TGTGCCAGCAGTCCAACTCCCCGGACTGAAGCTTTCTTT.

This chain joins TRBV30 and TRBJ1-2; perhaps TRBD1 as D (5 bases). Trimming removed 2 bases at V and 4 bases at J, with 14 bases between. Germline loops: CDR1 GTSNPN, CDR2 SVGIG (reference sequence). The CDR3 runs to 14 residues. CDR3 sequence (DNA): TGTGCCTGGAGTAGGGGCCCCAAGGGCTATGGCTACACCTTC. Encoded protein: CAWSRGPKGYGYTF.

The chain uses TRBV18 and TRBJ2-1, with D hard to call. The CDR3 has 14 residues. CDR1 and CDR2 (germline): KGHSH, LQKENI. The V gene lost 5 bases and the J gene lost 2 bases, with 10 bases spanning the gap. The CDR3 region has the DNA TGTGCCAGCTCAACCCCTTTAGCCTACAATGAGCAGTTCTTC. Protein sequence: CASSTPLAYNEQFF.

As for this clone: Other nucleotide sequences from this sample produce the same CDR3. The gene calls are TRBV9 and TRBJ2-1, with 8 bases aligning to TRBD2. The CDR3 length is 15 residues. Trimming cost V 4 bases and J 0 bases; bases outside gene matches: 3. Germline CDR1 and CDR2: SGDLS and YYNGEE. The CDR3 nucleotides are TGTGCCAGCAGCCCAAGCGGGAGCTCCTACAATGAGCAGTTCTTC. Translation gives CASSPSGSSYNEQFF.

A single count supports this clone. The chain employs TRBV7-2 and TRBJ2-3; perhaps TRBD2 as D (7 bases). CDR3 size: 15 residues. With 3 bases removed from V and 11 bases from J, the gap between germline ends came to 21 bases. Germline CDR1 and CDR2: SGHTA and FQGNSA. CDR3 sequence: CASSLGASGRGKQYF. The CDR3 DNA follows: TGTGCCAGCAGCTTGGGGGCAAGTGGGCGGGGGAAGCAGTATTTT.